Listed below are T cell receptor beta chains from one sample, sequenced in a study of PD-1 blockade in classical Hodgkin lymphoma. Sequencing used immunoSEQ multiplex PCR; TCRdb keeps in-frame clones, though not all of them. The sample yields 17,000 or so clones, 75% to 85% seen once. Sequenced here: peripheral blood mononuclear cells (PBMCs), sampled at baseline. These TCRs come from a human donor with classical Hodgkin lymphoma. Each CDR3 is given with its conserved first and last residue. D genes are given only for firm matches. Some rows mark clone size as missing; the rest say once, few, many or name a class of expanded clone.

TRBD1,TRBJ1-4,few,TRBV30,CAGDRATNEKLFF,TGTGCCGGGGACAGGGCAACTAATGAAAAACTGTTTTTT
NA,TRBJ1-1,few,TRBV2,CASSRGQPEAFF,TGTGCCAGCAGTCGGGGGCAGCCTGAAGCTTTCTTT
NA,TRBJ1-1,NA,TRBV6-5,CASQGGYTEAFF,TGTGCCAGTCAGGGTGGGTACACTGAAGCTTTCTTT
NA,TRBJ2-2,NA,TRBV4-3,CASSQDIIAGGTGELFF,TGCGCCAGCAGCCAAGATATCATTGCGGGCGGGACCGGGGAGCTGTTTTTT
TRBD1,TRBJ2-7,NA,TRBV19,CASSTGAHSYEQYF,TGTGCCAGCAGCACAGGGGCGCACTCCTACGAGCAGTACTTC
NA,TRBJ2-5,NA,TRBV28,CASSRGRGRLPETQYF,TGTGCCAGCAGCCGAGGGAGGGGGCGGTTGCCAGAGACCCAGTACTTC
NA,TRBJ1-5,NA,TRBV5-5,CASSPLQGGNQPQHF,TGTGCCAGCAGCCCCCTACAGGGCGGCAATCAGCCCCAGCATTTT
NA,TRBJ1-5,NA,TRBV6-1,CASSDRVGNQPQHF,TGTGCCAGCAGTGACAGGGTCGGCAATCAGCCCCAGCATTTT
NA,TRBJ2-7,NA,TRBV13,CASSLPSGVDSYEQYF,TGTGCCAGCAGCTTACCCTCGGGAGTGGATTCCTACGAGCAGTACTTC
NA,TRBJ2-7,few,TRBV19,CASSRTAGSYEQYF,TGTGCCAGTAGTCGGACGGCTGGCTCCTACGAGCAGTACTTC